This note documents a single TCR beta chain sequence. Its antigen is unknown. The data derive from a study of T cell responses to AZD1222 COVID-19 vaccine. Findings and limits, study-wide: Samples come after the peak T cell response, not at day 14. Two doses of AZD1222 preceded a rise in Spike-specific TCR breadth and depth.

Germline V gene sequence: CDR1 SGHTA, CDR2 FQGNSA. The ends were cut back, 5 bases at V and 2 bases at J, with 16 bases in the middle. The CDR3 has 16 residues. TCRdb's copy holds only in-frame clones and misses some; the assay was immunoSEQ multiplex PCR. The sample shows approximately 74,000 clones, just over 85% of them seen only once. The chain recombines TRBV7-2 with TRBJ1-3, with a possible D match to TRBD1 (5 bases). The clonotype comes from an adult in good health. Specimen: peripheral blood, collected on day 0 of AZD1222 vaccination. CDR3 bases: TGTGCCAGCAGCCGGGTTGGGGCGGGGCCTGGAAACACCATATATTTT. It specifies CASSRVGAGPGNTIYF.